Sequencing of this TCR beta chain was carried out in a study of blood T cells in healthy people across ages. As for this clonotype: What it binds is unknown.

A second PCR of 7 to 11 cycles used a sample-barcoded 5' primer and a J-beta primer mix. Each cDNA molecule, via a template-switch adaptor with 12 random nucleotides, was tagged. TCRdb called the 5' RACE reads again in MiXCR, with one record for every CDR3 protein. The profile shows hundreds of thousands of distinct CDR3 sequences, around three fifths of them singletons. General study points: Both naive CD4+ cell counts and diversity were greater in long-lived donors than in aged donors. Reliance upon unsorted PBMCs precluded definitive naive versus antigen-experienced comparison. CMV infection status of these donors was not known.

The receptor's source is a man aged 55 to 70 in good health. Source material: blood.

The CDR3 coding sequence is TGCAGTGCTAGCGGTTCTAGCGAGGCAGATACGCAGTATTTT. This gives the protein CSASGSSEADTQYF. The genes are TRBV20-1 and TRBJ2-3; the D gene is possibly TRBD2 (6 bases). V was clipped by 3 bases and J by 4 bases, with 14 bases between them. From germline, CDR1 is DFQATT and CDR2 SNEGSKA (reference sequence). The CDR3 has 14 residues.